This entry describes one TCR beta chain. The sample comes from a study of blood T cell repertoires in COVID-19. Looking at the study overall: Donors in the United States, Italy and Spain gave samples during acute or convalescent COVID-19.

The table came from immunoSEQ multiplex PCR; TCRdb's copy has only in-frame clones and leaves some out. The sample has about 300,000 clones, roughly nine tenths seen once. V was trimmed by 3 bases and J by 2 bases, leaving 17 bases between them. CDR3 length equals 16 residues. Germline V gene lookup returns CDR1 MNHEY and CDR2 SVGEGT. This rearrangement joins TRBV6-2 or TRBV6-3 to TRBJ2-7, with a possible D match to TRBD1 (5 bases). The sample consisted of PBMCs or T cells enriched from blood (not recorded which). This clonotype originated in a man aged 60 to 75 who had recovered from COVID-19. The CDR3: CASSYPDSTFAYEQYF. The CDR3 DNA reads as TGTGCCAGCAGTTATCCCGACAGCACCTTTGCCTACGAGCAGTACTTC.